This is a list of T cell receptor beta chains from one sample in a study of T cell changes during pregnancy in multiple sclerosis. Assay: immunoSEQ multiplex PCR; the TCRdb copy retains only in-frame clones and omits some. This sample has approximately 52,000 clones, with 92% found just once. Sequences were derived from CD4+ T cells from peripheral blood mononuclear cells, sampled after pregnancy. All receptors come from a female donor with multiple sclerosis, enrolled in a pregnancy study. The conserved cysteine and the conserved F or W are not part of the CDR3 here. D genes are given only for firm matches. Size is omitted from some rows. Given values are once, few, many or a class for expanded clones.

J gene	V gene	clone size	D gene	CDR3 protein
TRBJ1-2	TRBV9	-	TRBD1	ASSSKGQAYGYT
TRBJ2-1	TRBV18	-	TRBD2	ASSPSLAGGTNNEQF
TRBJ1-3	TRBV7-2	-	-	ASSLARGTGNTIY
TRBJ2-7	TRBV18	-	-	ASSPIADSDYEQY
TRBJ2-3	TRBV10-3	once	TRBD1	AISEPGQFSTDTQY
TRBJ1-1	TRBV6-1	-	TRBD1	ASRTGTGNVVGAF
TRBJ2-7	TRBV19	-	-	ASSIGQGGYEQY
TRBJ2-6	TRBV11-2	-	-	ASSLGGVAGANVLT
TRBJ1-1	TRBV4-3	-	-	ASSQERGGTEAF
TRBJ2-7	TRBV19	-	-	ASSGGIYEQY
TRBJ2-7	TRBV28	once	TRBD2	ASRRLAGTYEQY
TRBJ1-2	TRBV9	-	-	ASSVGSTADGYT
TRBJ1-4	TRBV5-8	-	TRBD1	ASSFGQGTDEKLF
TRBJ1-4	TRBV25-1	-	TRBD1	ASSESLTGGEEKLF
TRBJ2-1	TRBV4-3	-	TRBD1	ASRGTGGEEQF